The entry below gives a single T cell receptor beta chain sequence along with its context. The PCR ran on 60 Vbeta and 13 Jbeta primers. The assay was immunoSEQ multiplex PCR, and TCRdb's table has in-frame clones only and misses some. This table holds about 130,000 clones, roughly 79% found once. These data originate in a study of cytomegalovirus exposure and HLA in healthy donors. CDR1 is LNHDA and CDR2 is SQIVND in the germline V gene (reference sequence). Trimming removed 2 bases from V and 5 bases from J; junction bases left unmatched: 8. This CDR3 contains 17 residues. This sequence was found in a woman aged 40 to 55 in good health and CMV-seronegative. The chain combines TRBV19 with TRBJ2-7; 14 bases line up with TRBD2. Sequenced sample: PBMCs. The CDR3 bases are TGTGCCAGTAGTATATCCGGGACTAGCGGGAGTATCCACGAGCAGTACTTC. Its translation: CASSISGTSGSIHEQYF.